These T cell receptor beta chains were read from a single sample in a study of blood T cell repertoires in COVID-19. Using immunoSEQ multiplex PCR, the repertoire was profiled, and TCRdb retains in-frame clones only, with some absent. The sample lists a few hundred thousand clones; approximately 83% were seen once. The sequencing input was PBMCs or T cells enriched from blood (not recorded which). The origin of the receptors is a woman in her fifties or sixties who had recovered from COVID-19. The CDR3 runs from the conserved cysteine through the conserved F or W. Fields, in order: clone size, J gene, V gene, D gene, CDR3 protein, CDR3 DNA. The D gene is left open where the match is weak. The size entry is marked missing in some rows and otherwise reads once, few, many or a size class.

NA | TRBJ2-5 | TRBV27 | TRBD2 | CASSLSGRAVETQYF | TGTGCCAGCAGTCTTAGCGGGAGGGCCGTAGAGACCCAGTACTTC
once | TRBJ1-1 | TRBV27 | NA | CASSSRTVGKRPEAFF | TGTGCCAGCAGTTCCCGAACGGTAGGAAAGCGTCCTGAAGCTTTCTTT
NA | TRBJ2-7 | TRBV19 | TRBD1 | CASTARDREYEQYF | TGTGCCAGTACCGCCCGGGACAGAGAATACGAGCAGTACTTC
NA | TRBJ1-1 | TRBV5-4 | NA | CASSLEGADEAFF | TGTGCCAGCAGCTTAGAAGGGGCGGATGAAGCTTTCTTT
NA | TRBJ2-1 | TRBV4-1 | NA | CASSQEGGFYNEQFF | TGCGCCAGCAGCCAAGAGGGAGGCTTCTACAATGAGCAGTTCTTC
NA | TRBJ1-1 | TRBV27 | TRBD1 | CASSPRTGAISTEAFF | TGTGCCAGCAGCCCTCGGACAGGGGCTATCTCCACTGAAGCTTTCTTT
NA | TRBJ2-1 | TRBV11-3 | TRBD2 | CASSQGLAAYNEQFF | TGTGCCAGCAGTCAAGGACTAGCAGCCTACAATGAGCAGTTCTTC
NA | TRBJ1-2 | TRBV18 | NA | CASSPPTGSNYGYTF | TGTGCCAGCTCACCGCCTACAGGGTCCAACTATGGCTACACCTTC
NA | TRBJ1-2 | TRBV10-1 | TRBD1 | CASSNPGTGIYGYTF | TGCGCCAGCAGTAATCCCGGGACAGGGATCTATGGCTACACCTTC
NA | TRBJ2-2 | TRBV28 | TRBD1 | CASSSHRGSGELFF | TGTGCCAGCAGTTCTCACAGGGGGTCCGGGGAGCTGTTTTTT
NA | TRBJ1-5 | TRBV24-1 | NA | CATQGWGNQPQHF | TGTGCCACGCAGGGTTGGGGCAATCAGCCCCAGCATTTT
few | TRBJ2-2 | TRBV5-1 | NA | CASSNTGDGGELFF | TGCGCCAGCAGCAACACCGGGGATGGAGGGGAGCTGTTTTTT
NA | TRBJ1-6 | TRBV28 | NA | CASSSLSGGSPLHF | TGTGCCAGCAGTTCCCTCTCGGGTGGTTCACCCCTCCACTTT
NA | TRBJ1-5 | TRBV7-9 | TRBD1 | CASKTGDNQPQHF | TGTGCCAGCAAGACAGGGGATAATCAGCCCCAGCATTTT
NA | TRBJ1-3 | TRBV5-1 | NA | CASIQNSGNTIYF | TGCGCCAGCATCCAAAACTCTGGAAACACCATATATTTT
once | TRBJ2-6 | TRBV5-5 | TRBD1 | CASSLRTGVITGANVLTF | TGTGCCAGCAGCCTGAGGACAGGGGTTATTACTGGGGCCAACGTCCTGACTTTC
NA | TRBJ1-4 | TRBV11-2 | NA | CASSLAGLGNEKLFF | TGTGCCAGCAGCTTAGCAGGGTTAGGTAATGAAAAACTGTTTTTT
NA | TRBJ2-1 | TRBV5-1 | TRBD2 | CASSFASGNNEQFF | TGCGCCAGCAGCTTCGCTAGCGGGAATAATGAGCAGTTCTTC
NA | TRBJ2-5 | TRBV7-9 | NA | CASSLFPSGWYQETQYF | TGTGCCAGCAGCCTGTTCCCGTCGGGGTGGTATCAAGAGACCCAGTACTTC
NA | TRBJ2-7 | TRBV28 | TRBD2 | CASTSYTLAGGREQYF | TGTGCCAGCACCTCTTATACCCTAGCGGGAGGGCGGGAGCAGTACTTC
NA | TRBJ1-2 | TRBV10-3 | NA | CAISEISGGYTF | TGTGCCATCAGTGAAATTTCAGGGGGCTACACCTTC
NA | TRBJ2-3 | TRBV3-1/TRBV3-2 | TRBD2 | CASSRGLAGGGLGTDTQYF | TGTGCCAGCAGCAGGGGACTAGCGGGAGGGGGTTTAGGGACAGATACGCAGTATTTT
NA | TRBJ1-1 | TRBV7-8 | NA | CASSLGWLGRTEAFF | TGTGCCAGCAGCCTGGGCTGGCTGGGTCGAACTGAAGCTTTCTTT
NA | TRBJ2-5 | TRBV5-1 | TRBD2 | CASSLGLAGVRETQYF | TGCGCCAGCAGCTTGGGACTAGCGGGAGTGAGGGAGACCCAGTACTTC
NA | TRBJ2-1 | TRBV18 | TRBD2 | CASSPGLAGGYEQFF | TGTGCCAGCTCACCGGGACTAGCGGGAGGCTACGAGCAGTTCTTC
NA | TRBJ2-2 | TRBV4-1 | TRBD2 | CASSQTRMSTGGTGELFF | TGCGCCAGCAGCCAAACGCGGATGTCAACGGGGGGCACCGGGGAGCTGTTTTTT
NA | TRBJ2-7 | TRBV18 | TRBD2 | CASSPGGGTYEQYF | TGTGCCAGCTCACCAGGCGGGGGTACTTACGAGCAGTACTTC
NA | TRBJ1-2 | TRBV14 | TRBD1 | CASSPGTGGFYGYTF | TGTGCCAGCAGCCCCGGGACAGGGGGTTTCTATGGCTACACCTTC
NA | TRBJ2-1 | TRBV3-1/TRBV3-2 | NA | CASSQEPQGHNEQFF | TGTGCCAGCAGCCAAGAGCCCCAGGGGCACAATGAGCAGTTCTTC
NA | TRBJ1-1 | TRBV10-2 | NA | CASSDQRHMNTEAFF | TGCGCCAGCAGTGACCAGAGACACATGAACACTGAAGCTTTCTTT
NA | TRBJ1-3 | TRBV28 | NA | CASLKTSSGNTIYF | TGTGCCAGCCTTAAAACAAGCTCTGGAAACACCATATATTTT
NA | TRBJ2-2 | TRBV2 | TRBD2 | CASSGLAGRTGELFF | TGTGCCAGCAGTGGACTAGCGGGACGGACCGGGGAGCTGTTTTTT
NA | TRBJ2-7 | TRBV5-6 | NA | CASSRSYEQYF | TGTGCCAGCAGCCGGAGTTACGAGCAGTACTTC
once | TRBJ2-7 | TRBV27 | NA | CASSYRRNSYEQYF | TGTGCCAGCAGTTACAGGAGAAACTCCTACGAGCAGTACTTC
NA | TRBJ1-1 | TRBV6-1 | NA | CASSEAWRTEAFF | TGTGCCAGCAGTGAAGCGTGGAGGACTGAAGCTTTCTTT